The present T cell receptor (beta chain) was sequenced within a study of immune heterogeneity within non-small cell lung tumors. Multiplex PCR employing 32 V and 13 J primers generated amplicons of the TCR beta CDR3. MiXCR was run by TCRdb on the multiplex PCR reads, yielding one entry per CDR3 protein. The table includes under 25,000 distinct CDR3 sequences, less than 35% detected once. Study-wide results and limits: Clonality of local T cells correlated moderately but significantly with local tumor mutational burden (R 0.3 to 0.4). Individual patients' high-frequency T-cell receptor beta clonotypes were largely distinct from one another. Multiple tumor sites within a patient showed recurrence of identical dominant CDR3 beta clonotypes; site-unique high-frequency clones were present as well.

Template input was genomic DNA from bulk tumor (600 ng per sample). While surgery was under way, several biopsies spaced far apart were taken per primary tumor. Each patient presented with untreated, newly diagnosed non-small cell lung cancer and received curative surgery. Concerning this clonotype itself: The target antigen is unknown.

Per the germline V gene, CDR1 is SGHRS and CDR2 is YFSETQ. Trimming took 6 bases from V and 4 from J; bases not matched to a gene: 6. The length of the CDR3 is 15 residues. The TCR sequence derives from a man aged 40-50 years with non-small cell lung cancer. The genes are TRBV5-1 and TRBJ2-5, with 13 bases aligning to TRBD2. Sequencing used lung tumor tissue. CDR3 in amino acids: CASTSTSGRTETQYF. The CDR3, as DNA: TGCGCCAGCACCTCGACTAGCGGGAGGACAGAGACCCAGTACTTC.